Reported below is one T cell receptor beta chain. Which antigen it targets is not known. Base qualities are not recorded, but no much larger clone differs from it by a single base. Using the deep immunoSEQ assay, TCR CDR3 regions were amplified from genomic DNA by multiplex PCR. For each cell subset, the extracted genomic DNA was distributed evenly across all wells of several immunoSEQ 96-well plates, and each plate served as one replicate. For sorted subsets, each replicate PCR was loaded with around 220 ng genomic DNA, equivalent to 30,000 or so T cell genomes. Purified libraries were quantified with a Qubit 3.0 fluorometer, sized on a Bioanalyzer 2100, and re-quantified with the KAPA Library Quantification kit. Each immunoSEQ 96-well plate was sequenced on its own single-read 150-cycle Illumina NextSeq 550 flow cell. The study's processing was this. Because only junctional sequences without quality scores were contained in the immunoSEQ output, filtering matching that applied to full-length reads could not be performed. Sequences were annotated with PyIR, a Python wrapper for IgBLAST v1.9, using IMGT germline references to assign V/J genes and CDR3. Reads were filtered out if the reads had weak V/J assignments (E-value above 1e-6), no CDR3, stop codons, out-of-frame junctions, or ambiguous translated residues. A V3J clonotype was defined by an identical inferred V gene, J gene, and CDR3 amino acid sequence. Percentage overlap between repertoires was computed as shared unique clonotypes divided by the size of the smaller repertoire. Three approaches were used to assess repertoire richness: RTK rarefaction, the Chao1 estimator, and Recon v2.1 estimates of unobserved clonotypes. For all TCRbeta clonotypes obtained by the gDNA method from a handful of donors, generation probabilities were computed with OLGA. Sourced from immuneACCESS, this table was stored by TCRdb with only in-frame sequences that have V and J called. A share of the clones is absent; for the studies checked, an unresolved V gene accounts for under half, and the remainder has no known explanation. D and trimming come from the DNA, and the V and J calls and clone size come from that table. Present in this sample are approximately 2.1 million clones, over 85% of which were seen just once. Of the sample, 0.39% is held by the ten largest clones.

The donors were healthy, HIV-negative adults with no recently reported acute infections or vaccinations. Every donor was a Caucasian adult living in Nashville, Tennessee, USA. CD4+ T cells were enriched by magnetic negative selection; naive cells were then positively selected on CD45RA, and the negative fraction formed the memory subset. After blood collection by leukapheresis, PBMCs were isolated using Ficoll-Histopaque density gradient centrifugation and then cryopreserved in the vapor phase of liquid nitrogen. Analytical flow cytometry was used to check the purity and quantity of every magnetically sorted T cell population. From each sorted fraction, genomic DNA was isolated and quantified by UV absorbance on a Nanodrop 2000c. The data belong to a study of shared clonotypes between healthy human individuals (dated by TCRdb to the early 2020s). General notes on the study: The cohort comprised two women and three men aged 18 to 49 years. Per donor, leukapheresis produced somewhere between about 0.8 and 9.5 billion PBMCs. Per donor, three plates each were used for CD4 naive and CD4 memory, two for CD8 naive, and one for CD8 memory. The study deeply sequenced blood TCR repertoires of about 5 healthy adults to estimate repertoire size and the extent of clonotype sharing between individuals. Different laboratories and diverse techniques were used to prepare libraries and sequence TCR repertoires, to increase sequencing depth and limit assay-specific biases. General findings and caveats noted by the study authors: Clonotypes shared by all four sorted-subset donors showed higher generation probabilities than non-shared clonotypes. Naive subsets generally had larger estimated clonotype richness than memory subsets did. Approximately 4.8% of naive CD4, 3% to 3.5% of naive CD8, 2.3% of memory CD4, and less than 0.45% of memory CD8 clonotypes were shared across a handful of donors. Only blood was sampled, and tissue TCR repertoires likely differ from those in blood. Pairwise subsampling led to the expectation that sequencing depth would affect the degree of clonotype sharing among donors. Even with the large sequencing depth, rarefaction of the sorted-subset datasets indicated that sequencing was incomplete. Because the study included only a small number of donors, the genetic and exposure-history diversity represented was limited.

Specimen: naive CD4+ T cells from PBMCs. The meaning of the sample's cell subset or site label: CD45RA+ positively selected. This clonotype was obtained from a man between 18 and 35 years old in good health. Some clones in this sample may be carry-over from other donors' samples.

The base sequence is TGTGCCAGCAGCTACAAAACCGGGGAGCTGTTTTTT. It codes for CASSYKTGELFF. The chain uses TRBV7-9 and TRBJ2-2; no D gene call is confident. The CDR3, cysteine through phenylalanine, is 12 amino acids long. Of the read, only the CDR3 DNA is kept; its 36 bases are in frame from base 1. Cut back by 4 bases and 5 bases, the V and J ends lie 5 bases apart. The CDR1 and CDR2 encoded by the germline V gene (reference sequence) are SEHNR and FQNEAQ.